Below are 25 T cell receptor beta chains sequenced from a single sample in a study of blood T cell repertoires in COVID-19. The protocol was immunoSEQ multiplex PCR, while the TCRdb copy is restricted to in-frame clones and leaves out a portion. In the table there are roughly 250,000 clones, roughly 87% of which are singletons. The sequenced sample was PBMCs or T cells enriched from blood (not recorded which). These receptors all come from a woman in her twenties or thirties with acute COVID-19.

This clone was picked up one time. J is TRBJ2-7 and V is TRBV11-2; maybe TRBD1 (5 bases). Trimming pared 6 bases from V and 3 bases from J, leaving 9 bases between. The germline CDR1 and CDR2 sequences are SGHAT and FQNNGV. The CDR3 has 12 amino acids. CDR3 loop: CASRYDSYEQYF. The CDR3 DNA follows: TGTGCCAGCAGATATGACAGCTACGAGCAGTACTTC.

The chain joins TRBV7-2 to TRBJ1-5, with D maybe TRBD1 (5 bases). Germline CDR1 and CDR2: SGHTA and FQGNSA. Trimming cost V 1 base and J 2 bases, with 15 bases left between them. The CDR3 covers 17 residues. CDR3 coding DNA: TGTGCCAGCAGCTTAGGTGGGGGGTTTAGCGGCAATCAGCCCCAGCATTTT. This sequence encodes CASSLGGGFSGNQPQHF.

This chain's CDR3 is CASSARGGGAYNEQFF. The CDR3 DNA reads as TGTGCCAGCAGCGCCCGCGGTGGGGGCGCCTACAATGAGCAGTTCTTC. The chain carries TRBV9 and TRBJ2-1, with D maybe TRBD1 (6 bases). CDR3 length equals 16 residues. In germline, CDR1 is SGDLS, CDR2 YYNGEE. V lost 3 bases to trimming and J lost 2 bases, with 15 bases between them.

The rearrangement joins TRBV29-1 to TRBJ2-1; TRBD1 aligns across 9 bases. The germline gives CDR1 SQVTM, CDR2 ANQGSEA. Trimming took 6 bases from V and 7 from J; bases not matched to a gene: 7. The CDR3 extends over 13 amino acids. Here the CDR3 reads CSVAGQGMNEQFF. CDR3 sequence (DNA): TGCAGCGTGGCCGGACAGGGGATGAATGAGCAGTTCTTC.

V is TRBV12-3 or TRBV12-4 and J is TRBJ2-5, with unresolved D. The CDR3 extends over 11 amino acids. The ends were cut back, 4 bases at V and 2 bases at J, with 2 bases in the middle. CDR3: CASSSQETQYF. The CDR3 nucleotides read TGTGCCAGCAGTTCGCAAGAGACCCAGTACTTC.

The chain has TRBV14 and TRBJ2-3, with TRBD2 matching 8 bases. CDR3 size: 15 residues. The germline V gene has CDR1 SGHDN and CDR2 FVKESK. J lost 8 bases, V lost 4 bases, and 11 bases had no gene match. The CDR3 sequence: CASSLRTSSIGTQYF. The DNA for the CDR3 is TGTGCCAGCAGCCTCCGGACTAGCTCGATAGGTACGCAGTATTTT.

This chain uses TRBV5-1 with TRBJ2-1, with D tentatively TRBD2 (5 bases). From germline, CDR1 is SGHRS and CDR2 YFSETQ. Trimming removed 3 bases at V and 8 bases at J, with 15 bases between. The CDR3 contains 14 residues. CDR3 loop: CASSSADSRDEQFF. CDR3 DNA: TGCGCCAGCAGCTCCGCGGACTCCCGGGATGAGCAGTTCTTC.

The CDR3 DNA sequence: TGTGCCAGCAGCGGTCAGGGGGCGATTACCGGGGAGCTGTTTTTT. This encodes CASSGQGAITGELFF. This chain links TRBV9 with TRBJ2-2; 8 bases line up with TRBD1. Germline V gene lookup returns CDR1 SGDLS and CDR2 YYNGEE. This CDR3 comprises 15 residues. V lost 3 bases, J lost 5 bases, and 6 bases stayed unmatched.

This clone was seen once. CDR3 in DNA: TGTGCCAGCAGTTTATCGATGTCCAGCTCTGGAAACACCATATATTTT. Translated, it gives CASSLSMSSSGNTIYF. This chain uses TRBV27 with TRBJ1-3, with D unresolved. Trimming took 0 bases from V and 0 from J, leaving 9 bases between them. The CDR3 runs to 16 residues. Per the germline V gene, CDR1 is MNHEY and CDR2 is SMNVEV (reference sequence).

V gene TRBV2 combines with J gene TRBJ1-1; 7 nucleotides align to TRBD1. The CDR3 covers 14 residues. Germline lookup yields CDR1 SNHLY and CDR2 FYNNEI. V shed 6 bases and J 4 bases; nucleotides not matched to a gene: 8. The CDR3 protein is CASSPGTAGTEAFF. Written as DNA, the CDR3 is TGTGCCAGCAGCCCCGGGACAGCGGGCACTGAAGCTTTCTTT.

This chain joins TRBV11-2 and TRBJ2-7, with 8 bases identical to TRBD1. The V gene's germline CDR1 is SGHAT and CDR2 FQNNGV. The CDR3 consists of 15 residues. The J segment lost 2 bases and the V segment lost 5 bases, leaving 8 bases of the junction unmatched. As DNA, the CDR3 is TGTGCCAGCAGCACGGGACAGGCAAGTCCCTACGAGCAGTACTTC. This gives the protein CASSTGQASPYEQYF.

The CDR3 DNA sequence: TGTGCCAGCGCCAGGAGCAATCAGCCCCAGCATTTT. Translation: CASARSNQPQHF. V gene TRBV27 combines with J gene TRBJ1-5; D call uncertain. The germline CDR1 and CDR2 sequences are MNHEY and SMNVEV (reference sequence). The CDR3 runs to 12 residues. V was shortened by 8 bases and J by 1 base, with 6 bases between the two germline ends.

The genes are TRBV13 and TRBJ1-6, with TRBD1 identical over 8 bases. Germline loops: CDR1 PRHDT, CDR2 FYEKMQ (reference sequence). The J segment lost 5 bases and the V segment lost 5 bases, leaving 8 bases of the junction unmatched. The CDR3 runs to 16 residues. This CDR3 is CASSHKGQAHNSPLHF. CDR3 DNA: TGTGCCAGCAGCCACAAGGGACAGGCCCATAATTCACCCCTCCACTTT.

The chain uses TRBV5-8 and TRBJ1-5, with D perhaps TRBD1 (5 bases). Trimming pared 1 base from V and 2 bases from J, leaving 10 bases between. The germline V gene has CDR1 SGHTS and CDR2 YDEGEE. The CDR3 has 15 residues. The chain's CDR3 is CASSLSGGGNQPQHF. The CDR3 nucleotides are TGTGCCAGCAGCTTGTCCGGGGGTGGCAATCAGCCCCAGCATTTT.

The chain employs TRBV25-1 and TRBJ1-2; D possibly corresponds to TRBD1 (5 bases). The V gene lost 6 bases and the J gene lost 6 bases, with 8 bases spanning the gap. Looked up from germline, CDR1 is MGHDK and CDR2 is SYGVNS. There are 11 residues in the CDR3. CDR3 residues: CASREQDGYTF. CDR3 coding DNA: TGTGCCAGCAGGGAACAGGATGGCTACACCTTC.

This chain uses TRBV11-2 with TRBJ2-3, with 8 bases fitting TRBD2. The J segment lost 5 bases and the V segment lost 7 bases, leaving 14 bases of the junction unmatched. The length of the CDR3 is 16 residues. CDR1 and CDR2 from the germline V gene are SGHAT and FQNNGV. The CDR3 DNA reads as TGTGCCAGCACCCCCGGGGGGGGCAGTTTGGGAGATACGCAGTATTTT. Translation gives CASTPGGGSLGDTQYF.

This chain joins TRBV13 and TRBJ1-4; D perhaps matches TRBD1 (5 bases). The CDR3 has 15 amino acids. V was trimmed by 6 bases and J by 3 bases, leaving 14 bases between them. The germline gives CDR1 PRHDT, CDR2 FYEKMQ (reference sequence). CDR3 in DNA: TGTGCCAGCAGACAAAGGGGTAGCCCTAATGAAAAACTGTTTTTT. It yields the protein CASRQRGSPNEKLFF.

CDR3 sequence reads: CASKPSGGYNEQFF. CDR3 coding DNA: TGTGCCAGCAAACCTAGCGGGGGTTACAATGAGCAGTTCTTC. This chain uses TRBV7-2 with TRBJ2-1; TRBD2 matches 10 bases. The CDR3 totals 14 residues. The V gene end was trimmed by 7 bases and the J gene end by 4 bases; junction bases not matched to a gene: 4. Germline V gives CDR1 SGHTA, CDR2 FQGNSA.

The chain employs TRBV7-9 and TRBJ1-1; D gene ambiguous. The germline V gene encodes CDR1 SEHNR and CDR2 FQNEAQ (reference sequence). The CDR3 length is 13 residues. Trimming left V 1 base short and J 4 bases short, with 7 bases between. The CDR3: CASSLGSGTEAFF. The CDR3 coding sequence is TGTGCCAGCAGCTTAGGATCCGGCACTGAAGCTTTCTTT.

The chain is built from TRBV2 and TRBJ1-1; D not certain. V lost 2 bases, J lost 2 bases, and 6 bases lay in between. The CDR3 length is 13 residues. Germline V gives CDR1 SNHLY, CDR2 FYNNEI. CDR3 sequence reads: CASSELDNTEAFF. CDR3 sequence (DNA): TGTGCCAGCAGTGAATTAGATAACACTGAAGCTTTCTTT.

About this clone itself: The sample carries other DNA sequences with the same CDR3. The chain has TRBV9 and TRBJ2-1; D is undetermined. V dropped 0 bases and J dropped 4 bases, with 5 bases sitting between them. The germline CDR1 and CDR2 sequences are SGDLS and YYNGEE. The CDR3 spans 13 residues. CDR3 region: CASSVGAYNEQFF. As DNA, the CDR3 is TGTGCCAGCAGCGTAGGGGCGTACAATGAGCAGTTCTTC.

The chain couples TRBV15 to TRBJ2-3, with D hard to call. V was pared by 3 bases and J by 3 bases, with 7 bases between. CDR1 LNHNV and CDR2 YYDKDF come from the germline V gene (reference sequence). The CDR3 runs 13 residues. In nucleotides, the CDR3 is TGTGCCACCAGCAGTAAAACAACAGATACGCAGTATTTT. Its translation: CATSSKTTDTQYF.

The V call is TRBV4-1, the J call TRBJ2-1, with TRBD1 as a possible D gene (6 bases). Deletions cut 4 bases from V and 5 bases from J, with 12 bases between. There are 14 residues in the CDR3. Per the germline V gene, CDR1 is MGHRA and CDR2 is YSYEKL. CDR3 region: CASSRTTGNNEQFF. The CDR3 DNA is TGCGCCAGCAGCCGCACCACAGGGAACAATGAGCAGTTCTTC.

CDR3 residues: CASRANSGASTDTQYF. The CDR3 nucleotides read TGTGCCAGCAGAGCAAATAGCGGGGCGAGCACAGATACGCAGTATTTT. V is TRBV7-2 and J is TRBJ2-3, with 8 bases matching TRBD2. Germline V lookup: CDR1 SGHTA, CDR2 FQGNSA. The ends lost 6 bases at V and 0 bases at J; junction bases unmatched: 8. The CDR3 is 16 residues long.

The chain employs TRBV30 and TRBJ2-1; 9 positions agree with TRBD2. V trimming: 5 bases; J trimming: 6 bases; junction bases outside the gene matches: 8. The CDR3 is 14 amino acids. CDR1 and CDR2 (germline): GTSNPN, SVGIG (reference sequence). CDR3 nucleotides: TGTGCCTGGCAATCGACTAGCGGAGGCAATGAGCAGTTCTTC. It codes for CAWQSTSGGNEQFF.